This TCR beta chain was recorded in a study of T cell responses to AZD1222 COVID-19 vaccine. Germline CDR1 SGDLS, CDR2 YYNGEE. The V end was cut by 4 bases, the J end by 0 bases, with 13 bases between. This CDR3 comprises 15 residues. Study-wide results and caveats: A mostly white British donor set with more females was recruited, and clonal diversity was possibly underestimated.

Worth noting for this clone: The antigen is unknown.

Profiled with immunoSEQ multiplex PCR; TCRdb holds only in-frame clones, not every one. There are approximately 100,000 clones in the sample; roughly 84% occur only once, and approximately 17% lies in the top ten. The clonotype was recovered from an adult in good health. This rearrangement joins TRBV9 to TRBJ2-5, with D perhaps TRBD1 or TRBD2 (5 bases each). The sample here was peripheral blood, taken on day 0 of AZD1222 vaccination. CDR3 DNA: TGTGCCAGCAGCACAGCCCCGGGACACCAAGAGACCCAGTACTTC. Encoded protein: CASSTAPGHQETQYF.